This T cell receptor beta chain was identified in a study of identical twins' blood T cells. Each CDR3 protein is one row after TCRdb ran MiXCR on the 5' RACE reads. The sample comprises roughly 380,000 distinct CDR3 sequences, roughly 28% of which are singletons, and 6% to 7% rests with the top ten. The CDR3 runs 13 residues. Trimming removed 4 bases from V and 0 bases from J, with 9 bases in between. CDR1 SQVTM and CDR2 ANQGSEA come from the germline V gene. At least ten counts were recorded for this clonotype. This receptor was obtained from a woman aged 18-49 years in good health. Sequencing input: PBMCs. This chain links TRBV29-1 with TRBJ1-1; D is ambiguous. The chain's CDR3 is CSVGRVMNTEAFF. In nucleotides, the CDR3 is TGCAGCGTTGGGCGGGTGATGAACACTGAAGCTTTCTTT.